Here is one T cell receptor (beta chain) with its context. The antigen is not known. The source of the sample is a study of hypomethylating agent response in myelodysplastic syndrome. Regarding the study as a whole: This small study analyzed only roughly ten patients. Novel MDS antigen recognition by shared GLIPH2 clusters is possible but unvalidated.

Germline CDR1 is SQVTM and CDR2 is ANQGSEA. This CDR3 has 13 amino acids. After removal of 7 bases from V and 1 base from J, the junction contained 4 bases not matched to a gene. Each sample had roughly 0.4 ug DNA, as two 200 ng replicates, at survey resolution. TCRdb's copy holds only in-frame clones and misses some; the assay was immunoSEQ multiplex PCR. Among more than 3,500 clones listed, roughly four fifths were seen once. The material sequenced was bone marrow, taken before or after starting hypomethylating agent treatment for myelodysplastic syndrome (not recorded which). The TCR was taken from a human donor with myelodysplastic syndrome. J is TRBJ2-7 and V is TRBV29-1; 10 nucleotides agree with TRBD1. Here the CDR3 DNA reads TGCAGCGCTGGGACAGGGGCTTCCTACGAGCAGTACTTC. Translation: CSAGTGASYEQYF.